This entry lists 23 T cell receptor beta chains sequenced from one sample in a study of shared clonotypes between healthy human individuals. The repertoire was sequenced with immunoSEQ multiplex PCR; TCRdb's copy has only in-frame clones and lacks some. The data contain 2,500,000 or so clones, around nine tenths of them seen just once; the ten biggest clones take up about 0.13%. Sequenced sample: naive CD4+ T cells sorted from blood. Sample subset: CD45RA+ positively selected. Receptor source: a man aged 18 to 30 in good health.

The chain uses TRBV7-6 and TRBJ1-2, with a weak D call TRBD1 (5 bases). Trimming took off 1 base at V and 8 bases at J, with 11 bases between the two ends. The CDR3 consists of 13 residues. From germline, CDR1 is SGHVS and CDR2 FNYEAQ. Here the CDR3 reads CASSLGAGDGYTF. In nucleotides, the CDR3 is TGTGCCAGCAGCTTAGGTGCTGGGGACGGCTACACCTTC.

The J gene is TRBJ1-1, the V gene TRBV18; tentative D call: TRBD1 (5 bases). Germline CDR1 and CDR2: KGHSH and LQKENI. With 3 bases removed from V and 4 bases from J, the gap between germline ends came to 12 bases. The CDR3 is made up of 14 amino acids. The CDR3 DNA is TGTGCCAGCTCACCTCAGGGATCGCTCACTGAAGCTTTCTTT. It yields the protein CASSPQGSLTEAFF.

With regard to this clone: The same CDR3 can be traced to other DNA sequences in this sample. This chain links TRBV5-1 with TRBJ2-7; 12 nucleotides agree with TRBD1. There are 16 residues in the CDR3. Germline assignment: CDR1 SGHRS and CDR2 YFSETQ. Trimming at V came to 0 bases and at J to 3 bases, leaving 4 bases not matched to a gene. The CDR3 reads CASSLAGTGGSYEQYF. The CDR3 DNA follows: TGCGCCAGCAGCTTGGCAGGGACAGGGGGCAGCTACGAGCAGTACTTC.

This clone was seen a handful of times. The rearrangement links TRBV5-6 to TRBJ1-1; the D is unclear. This CDR3 contains 12 residues. Germline V CDR1 and CDR2: SGHDT, YYEEEE. Trimming took off 4 bases at V and 10 bases at J, with 14 bases between the two ends. The CDR3 DNA reads TGTGCCAGCAGCCGAGTGGGTGTTGGAGCTTTCTTT. It is translated as CASSRVGVGAFF.

The chain is built from TRBV2 and TRBJ1-2; TRBD1 might be the D (5 bases). The germline V gene encodes CDR1 SNHLY and CDR2 FYNNEI. Trimming cost V 8 bases and J 9 bases, with 16 bases left between them. This CDR3 is built from 12 residues. This CDR3 is CASGMGDGSYTF. In DNA form, the CDR3 reads TGTGCCAGCGGTATGGGGGATGGGAGCTACACCTTC.

This chain joins TRBV4-3 and TRBJ2-7, with TRBD2 as a possible D gene (5 bases). Trimming left V 0 bases short and J 6 bases short, with 24 bases between. Germline CDR1 and CDR2: LGHNA and YSLEER. The length of the CDR3 is 18 residues. CDR3 in amino acids: CASSQEIGRVPLGGEQYF. The DNA for the CDR3 is TGCGCCAGCAGCCAAGAAATAGGAAGAGTCCCTCTAGGAGGCGAGCAGTACTTC.

The gene calls are TRBV4-1 and TRBJ1-1; possibly TRBD1 for D (6 bases). The CDR3 contains 15 residues. The V end lost 0 bases, the J end lost 4 bases, and 12 bases lay between the germline ends. Germline V lookup: CDR1 MGHRA, CDR2 YSYEKL. In DNA form, the CDR3 reads TGCGCCAGCAGCCAAGAGGGGGGGCTGGTCACTGAAGCTTTCTTT. Its translation is CASSQEGGLVTEAFF.

This clone showed up just once. V gene TRBV5-1 combines with J gene TRBJ1-2; tentative D call: TRBD1 (5 bases). Germline V gene sequence: CDR1 SGHRS, CDR2 YFSETQ. The V gene lost 3 bases and the J gene lost 8 bases, with 20 bases spanning the gap. The CDR3 consists of 15 residues. The CDR3 spells CASSSEPVSGTGYTF. The DNA for the CDR3 is TGCGCCAGCAGCTCAGAACCCGTAAGTGGGACCGGCTACACCTTC.

The chain uses TRBV5-1 and TRBJ2-1; weak D call: TRBD1 (6 bases). Germline CDR1 reads SGHRS; CDR2 reads YFSETQ. The CDR3 has 16 residues. Trimming left V 1 base short and J 5 bases short, with 16 bases between. CDR3 in amino acids: CASSLQAGEAHNEQFF. The DNA for the CDR3 is TGCGCCAGCAGCTTGCAGGCAGGGGAAGCACACAATGAGCAGTTCTTC.

This clone was seen only once. The sample holds other DNA sequences that translate to the same CDR3. The rearrangement uses TRBV19 and TRBJ2-3; TRBD2 agrees at 11 bases. The CDR3 sequence is 16 residues long. Unmatched junction bases numbered 2, after V lost 3 bases and J lost 0 bases. CDR1 and CDR2 (germline): LNHDA, SQIVND (reference sequence). CDR3 nucleotide sequence: TGTGCCAGTAGTATCCTAGCGGGAGGTAGCACAGATACGCAGTATTTT. Its protein product is CASSILAGGSTDTQYF.

The J gene is TRBJ1-2, the V gene TRBV4-1; D is undetermined. Germline V CDR1 and CDR2: MGHRA, YSYEKL. The CDR3 consists of 15 residues. V lost 2 bases, J lost 7 bases, and 17 bases lay in between. Here the CDR3 DNA reads TGCGCCAGCAGCCAAACCGGGATCCCTCGAATTGGCTACACCTTC. Its translation: CASSQTGIPRIGYTF.

The chain is built from TRBV5-6 and TRBJ1-2; no clear D. Trimming removed 0 bases from V and 2 bases from J, with 14 bases in between. This CDR3 spans 16 amino acids. The germline V gene encodes CDR1 SGHDT and CDR2 YYEEEE. The CDR3 DNA is TGTGCCAGCAGCTTGGGTTCGATTGTCAGCAACTATGGCTACACCTTC. The encoded protein is CASSLGSIVSNYGYTF.

The chain links TRBV6-5 to TRBJ1-4; D is undetermined. V lost 2 bases and J 11 bases, leaving 12 bases between the germline ends. CDR1 MNHEY and CDR2 SVGAGI come from the germline V gene. The CDR3 runs 13 residues. CDR3 sequence: CASSYINSGKLFF. The CDR3, as DNA: TGTGCCAGCAGTTACATTAATAGCGGCAAACTGTTTTTT.

The V and J genes are TRBV5-8 and TRBJ2-5; 12 positions agree with TRBD2. Germline V gene sequence: CDR1 SGHTS, CDR2 YDEGEE. The trim removed 2 bases at V and 2 bases at J, leaving 1 base unmatched. This CDR3 region has 15 residues. CDR3 protein: CASSFLAGGQETQYF. Here the CDR3 DNA reads TGTGCCAGCAGCTTTCTAGCGGGGGGGCAAGAGACCCAGTACTTC.

The chain employs TRBV25-1 and TRBJ2-1; 10 bases are a match to TRBD1. Germline assignment: CDR1 MGHDK and CDR2 SYGVNS. V lost 3 bases, J lost 9 bases, and 8 bases stayed unmatched. The CDR3 has 15 amino acids. CDR3 DNA: TGTGCCAGCAGTGAGCCGGGACAGGGGTCTGCTGAGCAGTTCTTC. Encoded protein: CASSEPGQGSAEQFF.

The CDR3 region is CASSWGTTTDTQYF. DNA for the CDR3: TGTGCCAGCAGCTGGGGGACTACGACGGATACGCAGTATTTT. The V gene is TRBV5-4, the J gene TRBJ2-3; 7 nucleotides align to TRBD2. Germline loops: CDR1 SGHNT, CDR2 YYREEE (reference sequence). Trimming removed 3 bases from V and 6 bases from J; junction bases left unmatched: 7. The length of the CDR3 is 14 residues.

The chain couples TRBV7-2 to TRBJ2-4; D perhaps matches TRBD1 (6 bases). This CDR3 is built from 15 residues. Trimming took 5 bases from V and 8 from J, leaving 19 bases between them. Germline V gene sequence: CDR1 SGHTA, CDR2 FQGNSA. The CDR3, as DNA: TGTGCCAGCAGCCTAGTGGGGGCGCGTGGGGACATTCAGTACTTC. It translates to CASSLVGARGDIQYF.

V and J are TRBV18 and TRBJ2-5; no definite D call. The CDR3 sequence is 12 residues long. CDR1 and CDR2 from the germline V gene are KGHSH and LQKENI. Trimming pared 5 bases from V and 1 base from J, leaving 5 bases between. The CDR3 sequence: CASSSGQETQYF. The CDR3 DNA follows: TGTGCCAGCTCATCGGGCCAAGAGACCCAGTACTTC. Full variable domain (outside the CDR3, taken from reference TRBV18 and TRBJ2-5): NAGVMQNPRHLVRRRGQEARLRCSPMKGHSHVYWYRQLPEEGLKFMVYLQKENIIDESGMPKERFSAEFPKEGPSILRIQQVVRGDSAAYFCASSSGQETQYFGPGTRLLVL.

This clone was observed a few times. V usage is TRBV5-6 and J usage is TRBJ1-5, with a tentative D call TRBD1 (5 bases). The V and J ends lost 3 bases and 3 bases respectively, with 10 bases between them. This CDR3 has 14 amino acids. CDR1 and CDR2 from the germline V gene are SGHDT and YYEEEE. This CDR3 is CASSSGTLNQPQHF. CDR3 coding DNA: TGTGCCAGCAGCTCCGGGACCCTCAATCAGCCCCAGCATTTT.

This sequence joins TRBV7-9 and TRBJ2-1; D is ambiguous. V was cut by 5 bases and J by 3 bases, with 17 bases left in between. Looked up from germline, CDR1 is SEHNR and CDR2 is FQNEAQ (reference sequence). This CDR3 contains 16 residues. The CDR3 sequence: CASSAEPLLFYNEQFF. The CDR3 bases are TGTGCCAGCAGCGCGGAGCCTCTCTTATTCTACAATGAGCAGTTCTTC.

The chain combines TRBV28 with TRBJ2-7, with D possibly matching TRBD1 (5 bases). Trimming took 7 bases from V and 6 from J, leaving 13 bases between them. Germline-derived CDR1 and CDR2 are MDHEN and SYDVKM. The CDR3 sequence is 12 residues long. The CDR3 reads CASTTQGSEQYF. CDR3 coding DNA: TGTGCCAGCACCACTCAGGGCAGCGAGCAGTACTTC.

The rearrangement joins TRBV6-5 to TRBJ2-1; the D gene is possibly TRBD2 (7 bases). CDR1 MNHEY and CDR2 SVGAGI come from the germline V gene. The CDR3 runs to 13 residues. Trimming took off 8 bases at V and 7 bases at J, with 15 bases between the two ends. The CDR3 reads CASGTRGGNEQFF. In nucleotides, the CDR3 is TGTGCCAGCGGAACTAGGGGGGGTAATGAGCAGTTCTTC.

The rearrangement joins TRBV2 to TRBJ2-5; tentatively, D is TRBD1 or TRBD2 (5 bases each). The CDR3 length is 14 residues. V lost 7 bases, J lost 3 bases, and 15 bases lay in between. The V gene's germline CDR1 is SNHLY and CDR2 FYNNEI. DNA of the CDR3: TGTGCCAGCACCTTGAGGGGCAGGGAAGAGACCCAGTACTTC. Amino acids: CASTLRGREETQYF.